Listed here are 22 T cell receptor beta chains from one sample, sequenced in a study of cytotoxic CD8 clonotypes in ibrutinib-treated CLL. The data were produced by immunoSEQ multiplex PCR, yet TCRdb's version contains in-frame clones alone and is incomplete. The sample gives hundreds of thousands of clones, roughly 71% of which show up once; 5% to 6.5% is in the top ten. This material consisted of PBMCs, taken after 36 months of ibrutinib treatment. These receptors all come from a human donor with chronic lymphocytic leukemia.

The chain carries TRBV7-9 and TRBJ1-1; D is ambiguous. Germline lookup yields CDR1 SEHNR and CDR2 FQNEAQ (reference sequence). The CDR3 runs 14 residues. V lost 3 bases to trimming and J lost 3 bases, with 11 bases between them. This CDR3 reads CASSFTRVDTEAFF. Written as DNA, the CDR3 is TGTGCCAGCAGCTTTACCCGGGTGGACACTGAAGCTTTCTTT.

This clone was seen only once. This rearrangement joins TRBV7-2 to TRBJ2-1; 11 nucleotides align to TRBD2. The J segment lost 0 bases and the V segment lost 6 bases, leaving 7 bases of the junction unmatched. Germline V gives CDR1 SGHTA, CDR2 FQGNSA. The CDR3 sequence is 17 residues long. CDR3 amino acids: CASSLAGGPNSYNEQFF. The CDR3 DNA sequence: TGTGCCAGCAGTCTAGCGGGAGGCCCGAACTCCTACAATGAGCAGTTCTTC.

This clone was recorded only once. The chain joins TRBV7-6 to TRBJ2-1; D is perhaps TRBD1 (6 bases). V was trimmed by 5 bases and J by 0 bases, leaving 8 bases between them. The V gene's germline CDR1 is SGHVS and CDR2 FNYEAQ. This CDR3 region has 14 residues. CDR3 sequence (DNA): TGTGCCAGCAGCCTACAGGGCTCCTACAATGAGCAGTTCTTC. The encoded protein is CASSLQGSYNEQFF.

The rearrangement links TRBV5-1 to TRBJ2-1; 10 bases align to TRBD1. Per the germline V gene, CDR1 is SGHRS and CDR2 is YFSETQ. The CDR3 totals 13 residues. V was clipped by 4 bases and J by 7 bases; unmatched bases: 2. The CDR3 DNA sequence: TGCGCCAGCAGCCGGGACAGGGGAAATGAGCAGTTCTTC. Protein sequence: CASSRDRGNEQFF.

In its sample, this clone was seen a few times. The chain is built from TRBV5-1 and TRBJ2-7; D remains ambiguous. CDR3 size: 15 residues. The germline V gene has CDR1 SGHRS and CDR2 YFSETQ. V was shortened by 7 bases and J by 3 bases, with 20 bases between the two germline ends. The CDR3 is CASATFGGTYYEQYF. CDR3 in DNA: TGCGCCAGCGCCACTTTCGGTGGAACGTACTACGAGCAGTACTTC.

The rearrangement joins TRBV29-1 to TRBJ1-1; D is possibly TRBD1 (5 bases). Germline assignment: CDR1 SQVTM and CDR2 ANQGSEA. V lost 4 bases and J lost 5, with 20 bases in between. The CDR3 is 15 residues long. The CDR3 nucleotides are TGCAGCGTTGTCCACCCATTCGGGGCGGGGACTGAAGCTTTCTTT. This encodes CSVVHPFGAGTEAFF.

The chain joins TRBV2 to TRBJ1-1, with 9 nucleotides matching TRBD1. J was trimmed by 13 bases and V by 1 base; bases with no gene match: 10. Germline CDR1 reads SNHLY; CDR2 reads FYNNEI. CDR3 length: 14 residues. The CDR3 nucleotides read TGTGCCAGCAGTGAAGTTTTGGGTTACAGGGGGCATTTCTTT. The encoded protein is CASSEVLGYRGHFF.

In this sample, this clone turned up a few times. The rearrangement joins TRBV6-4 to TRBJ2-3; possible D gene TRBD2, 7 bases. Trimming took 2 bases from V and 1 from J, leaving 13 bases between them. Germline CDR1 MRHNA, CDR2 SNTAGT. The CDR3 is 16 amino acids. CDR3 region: CASSDAGAKGTDTQYF. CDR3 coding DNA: TGTGCCAGCAGTGACGCGGGGGCGAAAGGCACAGATACGCAGTATTTT.

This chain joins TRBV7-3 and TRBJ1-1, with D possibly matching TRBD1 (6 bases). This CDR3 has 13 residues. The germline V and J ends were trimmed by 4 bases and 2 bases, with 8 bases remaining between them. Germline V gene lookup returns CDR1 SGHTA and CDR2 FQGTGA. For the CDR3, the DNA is TGTGCCAGCAGCTCCGGGACAAACACTGAAGCTTTCTTT. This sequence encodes CASSSGTNTEAFF.

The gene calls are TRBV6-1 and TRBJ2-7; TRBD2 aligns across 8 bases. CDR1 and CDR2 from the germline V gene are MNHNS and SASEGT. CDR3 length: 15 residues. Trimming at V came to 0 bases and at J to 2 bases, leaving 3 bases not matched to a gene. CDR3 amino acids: CASSEAISGAYEQYF. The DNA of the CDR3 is TGTGCCAGCAGTGAAGCCATTAGCGGGGCCTACGAGCAGTACTTC.

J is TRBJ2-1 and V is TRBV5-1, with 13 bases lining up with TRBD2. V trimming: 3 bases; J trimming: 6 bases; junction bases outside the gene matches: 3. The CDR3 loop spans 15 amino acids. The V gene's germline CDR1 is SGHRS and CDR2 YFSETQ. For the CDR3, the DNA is TGCGCCAGCAGCTGGACTAGCGGGGGACGCAATGAGCAGTTCTTC. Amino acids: CASSWTSGGRNEQFF.

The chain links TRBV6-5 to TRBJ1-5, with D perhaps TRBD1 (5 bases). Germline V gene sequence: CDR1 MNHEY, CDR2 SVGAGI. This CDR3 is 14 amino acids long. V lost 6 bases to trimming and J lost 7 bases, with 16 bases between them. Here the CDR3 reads CASRGSGYGQPQHF. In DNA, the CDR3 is TGTGCCAGCAGGGGTTCAGGGTACGGACAGCCCCAGCATTTT.

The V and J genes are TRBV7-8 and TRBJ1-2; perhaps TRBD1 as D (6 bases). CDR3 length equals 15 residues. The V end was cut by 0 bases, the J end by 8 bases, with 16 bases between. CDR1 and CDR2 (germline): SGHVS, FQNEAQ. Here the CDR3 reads CASSLAGRGTSGYTF. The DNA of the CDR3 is TGTGCCAGCAGCTTAGCGGGCAGGGGCACGTCGGGCTACACCTTC.

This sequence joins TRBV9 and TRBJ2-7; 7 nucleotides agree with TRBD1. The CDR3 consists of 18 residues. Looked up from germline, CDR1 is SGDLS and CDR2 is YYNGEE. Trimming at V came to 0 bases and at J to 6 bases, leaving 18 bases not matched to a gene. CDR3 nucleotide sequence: TGTGCCAGCAGCGTAGGCCCCACTAGGGGGCATGGTTGGGGCGAGCAGTACTTC. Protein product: CASSVGPTRGHGWGEQYF.

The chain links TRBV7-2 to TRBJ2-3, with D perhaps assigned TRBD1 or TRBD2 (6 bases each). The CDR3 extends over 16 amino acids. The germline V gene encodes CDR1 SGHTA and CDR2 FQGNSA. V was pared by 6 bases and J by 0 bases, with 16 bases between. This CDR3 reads CASRRTGGTSTDTQYF. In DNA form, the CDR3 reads TGTGCCAGCAGACGAACCGGGGGCACAAGCACAGATACGCAGTATTTT.

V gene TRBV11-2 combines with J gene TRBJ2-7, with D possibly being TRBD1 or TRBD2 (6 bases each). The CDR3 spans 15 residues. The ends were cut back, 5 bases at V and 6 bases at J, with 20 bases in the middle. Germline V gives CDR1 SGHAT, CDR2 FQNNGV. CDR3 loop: CASSPGGGGDPEQYF. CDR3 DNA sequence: TGTGCCAGCAGCCCCGGAGGAGGGGGTGACCCCGAGCAGTACTTC. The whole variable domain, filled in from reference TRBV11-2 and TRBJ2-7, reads EAGVAQSPRYKIIEKRQSVAFWCNPISGHATLYWYQQILGQGPKLLIQFQNNGVVDDSQLPKDRFSAERLKGVDSTLKIQPAKLEDSAVYLCASSPGGGGDPEQYFGPGTRLTVT.

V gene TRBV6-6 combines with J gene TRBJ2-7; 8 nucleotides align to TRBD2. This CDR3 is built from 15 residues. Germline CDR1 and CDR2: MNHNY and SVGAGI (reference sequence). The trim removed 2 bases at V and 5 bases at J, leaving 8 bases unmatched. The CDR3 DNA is TGTGCCAGCAGTTACCCGCCGGGGGGGAGGCACGAGCAGTACTTC. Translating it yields CASSYPPGGRHEQYF.

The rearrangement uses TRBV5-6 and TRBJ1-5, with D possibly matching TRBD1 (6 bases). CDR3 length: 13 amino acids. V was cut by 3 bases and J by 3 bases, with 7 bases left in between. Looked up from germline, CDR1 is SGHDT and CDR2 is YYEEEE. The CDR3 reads CASSSGANQPQHF. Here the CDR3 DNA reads TGTGCCAGCAGCTCAGGGGCCAATCAGCCCCAGCATTTT.

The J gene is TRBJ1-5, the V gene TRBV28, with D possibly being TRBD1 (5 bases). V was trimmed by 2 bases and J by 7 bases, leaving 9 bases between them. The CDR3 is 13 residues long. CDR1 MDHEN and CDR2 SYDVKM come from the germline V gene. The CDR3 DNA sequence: TGTGCCAGCAGTTTAGCAGGGCACCAGCCCCAGCATTTT. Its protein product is CASSLAGHQPQHF.

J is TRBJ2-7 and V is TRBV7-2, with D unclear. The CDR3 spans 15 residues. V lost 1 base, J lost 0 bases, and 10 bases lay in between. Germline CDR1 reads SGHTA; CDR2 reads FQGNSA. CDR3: CASSLVGGYSYEQYF. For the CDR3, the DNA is TGTGCCAGCAGCTTAGTGGGCGGATACTCCTACGAGCAGTACTTC.

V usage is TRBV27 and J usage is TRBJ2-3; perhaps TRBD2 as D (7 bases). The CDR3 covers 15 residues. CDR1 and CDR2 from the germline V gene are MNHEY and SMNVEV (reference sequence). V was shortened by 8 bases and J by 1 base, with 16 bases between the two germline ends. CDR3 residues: CASGDLGGRTDTQYF. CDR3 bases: TGTGCCAGCGGGGATTTGGGGGGGCGCACAGATACGCAGTATTTT.

CDR3 in amino acids: CASHRSRGAYEQYF. The CDR3 DNA reads TGTGCCAGCCACCGGAGTCGAGGGGCCTACGAGCAGTACTTC. J is TRBJ2-7 and V is TRBV2; D tentatively fits TRBD1 or TRBD2 (5 bases each). Trimming shortened V by 8 bases and J by 2 bases, and 16 bases separated the two germline ends. Germline V gene data show CDR1 as SNHLY and CDR2 as FYNNEI. The CDR3 is made up of 14 amino acids.